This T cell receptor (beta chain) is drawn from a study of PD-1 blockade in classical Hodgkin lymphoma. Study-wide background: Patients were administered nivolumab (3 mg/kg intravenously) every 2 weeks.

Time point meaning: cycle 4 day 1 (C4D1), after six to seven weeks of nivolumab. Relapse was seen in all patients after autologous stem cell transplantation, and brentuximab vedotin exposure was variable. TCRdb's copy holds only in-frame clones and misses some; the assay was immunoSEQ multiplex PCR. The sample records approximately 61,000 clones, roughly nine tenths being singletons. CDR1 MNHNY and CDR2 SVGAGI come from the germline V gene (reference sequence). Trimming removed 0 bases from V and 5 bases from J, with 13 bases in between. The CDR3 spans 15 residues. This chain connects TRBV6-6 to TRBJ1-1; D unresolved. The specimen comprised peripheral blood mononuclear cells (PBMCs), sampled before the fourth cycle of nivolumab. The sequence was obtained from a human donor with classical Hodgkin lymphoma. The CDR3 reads CASSYSRGQETEAFF. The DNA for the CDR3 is TGTGCCAGCAGTTACTCGCGGGGTCAGGAGACTGAAGCTTTCTTT.